The rows below give T cell receptor beta chains drawn from one sample of a study of technical replicates of blood from several donors. The method was immunoSEQ multiplex PCR; TCRdb's version includes in-frame clones alone and lacks a portion of them. Found here are tens of thousands of clones, around 92% of them singletons; the top ten hold around 0.43%. Input material: T cells isolated from PBMCs. The receptors stem from a human donor in good health. Each CDR3 is given with its conserved first and last residue. The order of the fields is D gene, J gene, V gene, clone size, CDR3 DNA, CDR3 protein. A D gene is named only where the DNA matches it firmly. Size is omitted from some rows. Given values are once, few, many or a class for expanded clones.

>TRBD2|TRBJ2-1|TRBV27|NA
TGTGCCAGCAACCCAGAAGGGACTAGCGGGAGGTTCTTC
CASNPEGTSGRFF
>TRBD1|TRBJ2-7|TRBV7-9|once
TGTGCCAGCAGTCCCGGAACCCCGGGACAGGGCTCCTACGAGCAGTACTTC
CASSPGTPGQGSYEQYF
>TRBD1|TRBJ2-7|TRBV29-1|NA
TGCAGCGTTGGGGGCCTTGGACAGGGGGCCTACGAGCAGTACTTC
CSVGGLGQGAYEQYF
>NA|TRBJ1-5|TRBV19|NA
TGTGCCAGTAGCAAAACAGGGAACATGGATCAGCCCCAGCATTTT
CASSKTGNMDQPQHF
>TRBD1|TRBJ1-5|TRBV30|NA
TGTGCCTGGAGTGCCATGGACAGGGACAATCAGCCCCAGCATTTT
CAWSAMDRDNQPQHF
>NA|TRBJ1-1|TRBV7-2|NA
TGTGCCAGCACACGGAACAGGGTTGGGCTGGGGAACACTGAAGCTTTCTTT
CASTRNRVGLGNTEAFF
>TRBD1|TRBJ1-2|TRBV6-6|NA
TGTGCCAGCAGTACAGACAGGGGGATTGGCTACACCTTC
CASSTDRGIGYTF
>NA|TRBJ1-2|TRBV9|NA
TGTGCCAGCAGCGTAGGGAGGACCAGCTATGGCTACACCTTC
CASSVGRTSYGYTF
>NA|TRBJ1-3|TRBV5-5|NA
TGTGCCAGCAGCTTTCATGCGGACAGCTCTGGAAACACCATATATTTT
CASSFHADSSGNTIYF
>TRBD1|TRBJ2-7|TRBV27|NA
TGTGCCAGCAGCCCTATCGTGGGGGACAGGGCCACCTACGAGCAGTACTTC
CASSPIVGDRATYEQYF
>NA|TRBJ1-3|TRBV30|NA
TGTGCCTCTAGGCGGGGAGGGACTGGAAACACCATATATTTT
CASRRGGTGNTIYF
>NA|TRBJ2-7|TRBV28|NA
TGTGCCAGCACCCAACAGGGTCGGGGGCAGTACTTC
CASTQQGRGQYF
>TRBD2|TRBJ2-7|TRBV11-2|NA
TGTGCCAGCAGCCCCCGGACTAGCGGGAGTGGGGTGGTGGGCGAGCAGTACTTC
CASSPRTSGSGVVGEQYF
>TRBD1|TRBJ2-1|TRBV10-2|once
TGCGCCAGCAGTGAGTCGAATCTAGGACAGGGGCACAATGAGCAGTTCTTC
CASSESNLGQGHNEQFF
>NA|TRBJ1-1|TRBV19|NA
TGTGCCAGTAGTATCAGCGAAGGGAACACTGAAGCTTTCTTT
CASSISEGNTEAFF
>TRBD1|TRBJ2-1|TRBV28|NA
TGTGCCAGCAGTCTGGGACAGAATGAGCAGTTCTTC
CASSLGQNEQFF
>NA|TRBJ2-7|TRBV28|NA
TGTGCCAGCAGTTTGAATCTGCGCTACGAGCAGTACTTC
CASSLNLRYEQYF
>NA|TRBJ2-2|TRBV7-5|NA
TGTGTCAGACTCCTAGCGGGACGTCCTTCGAACACCGGGGAGCTGTTTTTT
CVRLLAGRPSNTGELFF
>NA|TRBJ2-1|TRBV11-2|NA
TGTGCCAGCAGCTCTCCAGAGGGCTACAATGAGCAGTTCTTC
CASSSPEGYNEQFF
>TRBD1|TRBJ2-1|TRBV9|NA
TGTGCCAGCAGCGGAGGACAGGGGGTTCACAATGAGCAGTTCTTC
CASSGGQGVHNEQFF
>NA|TRBJ1-1|TRBV6-5|NA
TGTGCCAGCGGGGGGGGGTCTGAAGCTTTCTTT
CASGGGSEAFF
>NA|TRBJ2-1|TRBV29-1|NA
TGCAGCGTGACGATACAGGGTGACGAGCAGTTCTTC
CSVTIQGDEQFF
>NA|TRBJ2-1|TRBV6-5|NA
TGTGCCAGCTCAATCGGCTCCTACAATGAGCAGTTCTTC
CASSIGSYNEQFF
>TRBD1|TRBJ2-1|TRBV7-9|NA
TGTGCCAGCAGCTTAGAGGGACAGTACAATGAGCAGTTCTTC
CASSLEGQYNEQFF
>NA|TRBJ1-1|TRBV5-1|NA
TGCGCCAGCAGCCTAGGGGGGGAGGGAGCTTTCTTT
CASSLGGEGAFF
>TRBD1|TRBJ1-5|TRBV30|NA
TGTGCCTGGAGTTCCCCTGACAGGGCGCATCAGCCCCAGCATTTT
CAWSSPDRAHQPQHF
>TRBD2|TRBJ2-7|TRBV11-2|NA
TGTGCCAGCAGCTTTATTAAGGAGAAGCGGGACCGCTCCTACGAGCAGTACTTC
CASSFIKEKRDRSYEQYF
>TRBD1|TRBJ1-1|TRBV19|NA
TGTGCCAGTAGTAAAACAGGGGGCATGAACACTGAAGCTTTCTTT
CASSKTGGMNTEAFF
>TRBD1|TRBJ2-1|TRBV19|NA
TGTGCCAGTAGTACCTGGGACAGGGGCAATGAGCAGTTCTTC
CASSTWDRGNEQFF
>NA|TRBJ2-1|TRBV13|NA
TGTGCCAGCAGCTTCCCTAGCCCCAGCTCCTACAATGAGCAGTTCTTC
CASSFPSPSSYNEQFF
>NA|TRBJ2-7|TRBV30|NA
TGTGCCTCACTTGAGGGTTACGAGCAGTACTTC
CASLEGYEQYF
>NA|TRBJ1-1|TRBV14|NA
TGTGCCAGCAGCCATCTTCGGGGAACTGAAGCTTTCTTT
CASSHLRGTEAFF
>TRBD1|TRBJ2-1|TRBV6-6|NA
TGTGCCAGCCATAGGGACAGGGCAAACAATGAGCAGTTCTTC
CASHRDRANNEQFF
>NA|TRBJ2-7|TRBV6-5|once
TGTGCCAGCAGTTACATAGGGGAAGGTTACGAGCAGTACTTC
CASSYIGEGYEQYF
>NA|TRBJ1-3|TRBV11-3|NA
TGTGCCAGCAGCTTAGAGTCAGTCTCTGGAAACACCATATATTTT
CASSLESVSGNTIYF
>NA|TRBJ2-5|TRBV2|NA
TGTGCCAGCGGCGACTGGAGGGAGACCCAGTACTTC
CASGDWRETQYF